A selection of T cell receptor beta chains follows, all from one sample in a study of long-term antiretroviral therapy in people with HIV. TCRdb's table, derived via immunoSEQ multiplex PCR, lists solely in-frame clones and lacks some. Among around 9,800 clones listed, 81% were seen once. This material consisted of unsorted PBMCs, taken 1.8 years after starting antiretroviral therapy. The receptor set was obtained from a middle-aged man with HIV. CDR3s include the opening cysteine and the closing phenylalanine or tryptophan. The order of the fields is clone size, D gene, V gene, CDR3 length, J gene, CDR3 DNA, CDR3 protein. D genes are given only for firm matches. Size tells how often a clone was seen (once, few, many) or the class of an expanded clone, and some rows leave it out.

.	TRBD1	TRBV28	15	TRBJ2-7	TGTGCCAGCAGTTTATTCGGGACAGGGACCTACGAGCAGTACTTC	CASSLFGTGTYEQYF
.	TRBD2	TRBV19	14	TRBJ2-1	TGTGCCAGTAATCCAACGGGGGGAATGAATGAGCAGTTCTTC	CASNPTGGMNEQFF
.	TRBD2	TRBV11-2	16	TRBJ2-3	TGTGCCAGCAGCTTCCCGACTAGCGGGAGTGCAGATACGCAGTATTTT	CASSFPTSGSADTQYF
.	.	TRBV5-4	14	TRBJ2-5	TGTGCCAGCAGCGTGGCCGGGGCTCAAGAGACCCAGTACTTC	CASSVAGAQETQYF
.	.	TRBV7-8	14	TRBJ2-5	TGTGCCAGCAGCATAGGAAGGACACAAGAGACCCAGTACTTC	CASSIGRTQETQYF
.	.	TRBV6-5	13	TRBJ2-7	TGTGCCAGCAGTTACTCGTTGGCGTACGAGCAGTACTTC	CASSYSLAYEQYF
.	TRBD1	TRBV6-6	15	TRBJ2-1	TGTGCCAGCAGTTATTCCAGGGGGCTGGGAAATGAGCAGTTCTTC	CASSYSRGLGNEQFF
.	.	TRBV30	11	TRBJ2-7	TGTGCCTGGAGTGTTCGCTACGAGCAGTACTTC	CAWSVRYEQYF
.	.	TRBV27	14	TRBJ1-1	TGTGCCAGCAGTTTAGGGGGTCTGAAAACTGAAGCTTTCTTT	CASSLGGLKTEAFF
.	TRBD2	TRBV9	15	TRBJ2-1	TGTGCCAGCAGCCACACTAGCGGGGGTTACAATGAGCAGTTCTTC	CASSHTSGGYNEQFF
.	.	TRBV19	15	TRBJ1-1	TGTGCCAGTAGTATACTGGGTAGGGATGACACTGAAGCTTTCTTT	CASSILGRDDTEAFF
.	.	TRBV6-6	15	TRBJ2-1	TGTGCCAGCAGTTACTCAAGGGGTGTCGTCAATGAGCAGTTCTTC	CASSYSRGVVNEQFF
.	.	TRBV5-4	13	TRBJ2-1	TGTGCCAGCAGCGCCTGGAGCTCTTGGGAGCAGTTCTTC	CASSAWSSWEQFF
few	.	TRBV5-8	15	TRBJ1-2	TGTGCCAGCAGCCGTCGGATATCGGAAATCTATGGCTACACCTTC	CASSRRISEIYGYTF
.	.	TRBV28	13	TRBJ2-5	TGTGCCAGCAACAAATTGAGGATCCAGGGGCTGTACTTC	CASNKLRIQGLYF
.	.	TRBV5-6	12	TRBJ1-1	TGTGCCAGCAGCTTGGGGAGGGTTGAAGCTTTCTTT	CASSLGRVEAFF
.	.	TRBV10-2	14	TRBJ2-2	TGCGCCAGCTATGCCTCGCCGAACACCGGGGAGCTGTTTTTT	CASYASPNTGELFF
.	.	TRBV6-1	16	TRBJ1-2	TGTGCCAGCAGTGAAACGACAGCTACCTTTAACTATGGCTACACCTTC	CASSETTATFNYGYTF
.	.	TRBV9	14	TRBJ1-1	TGTGCCAGCAGCCCGTTAGGGGTGTTCACTGAAGCTTTCTTT	CASSPLGVFTEAFF
once	.	TRBV7-3	8	TRBJ2-1	TGTAGTCCCCATGAGCAGTTCTTC	CSPHEQFF
once	TRBD1	TRBV30	13	TRBJ2-7	TGTGCCGGCCAACAGGGGGCCGTCTACGAGCAGTACTTC	CAGQQGAVYEQYF
.	TRBD2	TRBV7-2	15	TRBJ2-5	TGTGCCAGCAGCTTCCTAGCGGCGTACCAAGAGACCCAGTACTTC	CASSFLAAYQETQYF